The 18 T cell receptor beta chains in this list originate from one sample, sequenced in a study of breast tumors, draining lymph nodes, adjacent tissues listed by TCRdb under 2016. The axillary draining lymph nodes of breast cancer patients were the source of the lymph node samples. Library creation used multiplex PCR. Sequencing took place on an Illumina HiSeq 2000. TCRdb passed the public sequencing reads through fastp at Q25 and MiXCR, retaining productive beta sequences. Rows with a matching CDR3 protein are joined into one entry that keeps the most common DNA and genes. The sample has 200,000 to 300,000 distinct CDR3 sequences on record, 30% of them singletons. The ten top clones hold 0.85% to 1.3% of the sample. The sequenced sample was axillary lymph node tissue. The origin of the receptors is a female donor with breast cancer. Some clones in this sample may be carry-over from other donors' samples.

As to this clonotype: The junction departs from the called germline gene at one end, perhaps through a read error. The chain is built from TRBV7-3 and TRBJ1-1; D not resolved. Germline loops: CDR1 SGHTA, CDR2 FQGTGA. The CDR3 loop spans 15 amino acids. In nucleotides, the CDR3 is TGTGCCAGCAGCTTCGGCATAGCTCAGAACACTGAAGCTTCCTTT. Translated: CASSFGIAQNTEASF.

The V and J genes are TRBV6-5 and TRBJ2-7; D is perhaps TRBD2 (6 bases). The V end lost 4 bases, the J end lost 0 bases, and 13 bases lay between the germline ends. CDR3 size: 15 residues. Per the germline V gene, CDR1 is MNHEY and CDR2 is SVGAGI. In DNA, the CDR3 is TGTGCCAGCAGTTCTCCCTCAGCGGGCTCCTACGAGCAGTACTTC. Amino acids: CASSSPSAGSYEQYF.

This clonotype appeared once. This chain uses TRBV19 with TRBJ1-3; D may be TRBD1 (5 bases). With 3 bases removed from V and 4 bases from J, the gap between germline ends came to 19 bases. The length of the CDR3 is 17 residues. Germline V gives CDR1 LNHDA, CDR2 SQIVND (reference sequence). CDR3 residues: CASSMGPRLGSGNTIYF. CDR3 in DNA: TGTGCCAGTAGTATGGGACCTCGGTTAGGGTCCGGAAACACCATATATTTT.

The table lists this clonotype with many counts. The genes are TRBV7-3 and TRBJ2-6, with a weak D call TRBD1 (6 bases). Germline values: CDR1 SGHTA, CDR2 FQGTGA. The CDR3 covers 18 residues. Between the trimmed V and J ends, which lost 5 bases and 0 bases, there was a span of 17 bases. For the CDR3, the DNA is TGTGCCAGCAGCCCCCTAGGACAGACCAGCTCTGGGGCCAACGTCCTGACTTTC. Translating gives CASSPLGQTSSGANVLTF.

With respect to this clonotype: This may be a read error: a much more frequent sequence differs by one nucleotide. The conserved closing phenylalanine or tryptophan is absent in this CDR3, likely reflecting a read error. This rearrangement joins TRBV11-3 to TRBJ2-1; possibly TRBD1 for D (5 bases). This CDR3 has 14 residues. V lost 6 bases to trimming and J lost 7 bases, with 16 bases between them. Germline lookup yields CDR1 SGHNT and CDR2 YENEEA. CDR3 residues: CASSYSGHWNEQFL. CDR3 in DNA: TGTGCCAGCAGTTACTCAGGACATTGGAATGAGCAGTTCCTC.

The chain has TRBV5-6 and TRBJ2-4; tentatively, D is TRBD1 or TRBD2 (6 bases each). The CDR3 covers 11 residues. CDR1 is SGHDT and CDR2 is YYEEEE in the germline V gene. V lost 6 bases to trimming and J lost 13 bases, with 14 bases between them. This CDR3 is CASTLGGRQYF. The CDR3 DNA reads TGTGCCAGCACCCTTGGGGGGCGACAGTACTTC.

Remarks on this clonotype: It may be a read error: a sequence one base away is much more abundant. J is TRBJ2-7 and V is TRBV2; 10 nucleotides line up with TRBD2. The J segment lost 5 bases and the V segment lost 6 bases, leaving 7 bases of the junction unmatched. Germline V CDR1 and CDR2: SNHLY, FYNNEI. The CDR3 is 14 residues long. DNA for the CDR3: TGTGCCAGCAGGGAGCGGGAGGGCATTCACGAGCAGTACTTC. Its protein is CASREREGIHEQYF.

The table lists this clonotype with many counts. V gene TRBV24-1 combines with J gene TRBJ2-1; TRBD2 agrees at 11 bases. V was pared by 4 bases and J by 5 bases, with 9 bases of the junction left unmatched. Germline CDR1 KGHDR, CDR2 SFDVKD. The CDR3 consists of 17 residues. The chain's CDR3 is CATSDYTSGGPNNEQFF. CDR3 in DNA: TGTGCCACCAGTGACTATACTAGCGGGGGACCGAACAATGAGCAGTTCTTC.

This clonotype was picked up many times. The chain recombines TRBV3-1 with TRBJ2-1, with D perhaps matching TRBD2 (6 bases). The germline V and J ends were trimmed by 2 bases and 1 base, with 12 bases remaining between them. The CDR3 is 16 residues long. The germline CDR1 and CDR2 sequences are LGHDT and YNNKEL (reference sequence). Here the CDR3 reads CASSQTVGRSYNEQFF. The DNA of the CDR3 is TGTGCCAGCAGCCAAACGGTCGGGAGATCCTACAATGAGCAGTTCTTC.

The V call is TRBV12-3 or TRBV12-4, the J call TRBJ2-7; 12 bases line up with TRBD2. V lost 6 bases, J lost 3 bases, and 12 bases stayed unmatched. The CDR3 runs 17 residues. In nucleotides, the CDR3 is TGTGCCAGCAGCCCGAGTCTAGCGGGAGGGCCCCTCTACGAGCAGTACTTC. Translated: CASSPSLAGGPLYEQYF.

Regarding this clonotype: This clone may be a read error of a much larger clone one base away. This chain links TRBV7-9 with TRBJ2-1; TRBD1 aligns across 9 bases. The length of the CDR3 is 16 residues. The trim removed 5 bases at V and 8 bases at J, leaving 13 bases unmatched. The germline CDR1 and CDR2 sequences are SEHNR and FQNEAQ (reference sequence). The DNA for the CDR3 is TGTGCCAGCAGCCCCCTCGGGACAGGGTTCCACTATGAGCAGTTCTTC. Translation: CASSPLGTGFHYEQFF. The whole variable domain, remainder taken from reference TRBV7-9 and TRBJ2-1, is DTGVSQNPRHKITKRGQNVTFRCDPISEHNRLYWYRQTLGQGPEFLTYFQNEAQLEKSRLLSDRFSAERPKGSFSTLEIQRTEQGDSAMYLCASSPLGTGFHYEQFFGPGTRLTVL.

There are many counts of this clonotype. The CDR3 spells CSAWDSFSNQPQHF. CDR3 bases: TGCAGTGCTTGGGACAGCTTTAGCAATCAGCCCCAGCATTTT. The rearrangement links TRBV20-1 to TRBJ1-5; TRBD1 matches 7 bases. The CDR3 totals 14 residues. The germline CDR1 and CDR2 sequences are DFQATT and SNEGSKA (reference sequence). V shed 5 bases, J shed 0 bases, and the junction held 4 bases outside the gene matches.

This clonotype was found many times. The chain recombines TRBV24-1 with TRBJ1-5; D not resolved. CDR1 is KGHDR and CDR2 is SFDVKD in the germline V gene. The ends were cut back, 5 bases at V and 7 bases at J, with 17 bases in the middle. The CDR3 runs 15 residues. CDR3 nucleotide sequence: TGTGCCACCAGTGCCGGCCTAGGGCCGGGGCAGCCCCAGCATTTT. Translating it yields CATSAGLGPGQPQHF.

On this clonotype itself: Because the CDR3 is missing its conserved closing phenylalanine or tryptophan, this is likely a read error. The limits of the CDR3 on the DNA are not certain, so only TCRdb's listed CDR3 is given. The rearrangement links TRBV7-2 to TRBJ2-7; TRBD2 is taken as the D call from the table, unchecked against the DNA. The CDR3 adds up to 9 amino acids, both ends counted. The germline V gene has CDR1 SGHTA and CDR2 FQGNSA. CDR3 protein: CASSLRLAG.

Regarding this clonotype: Just one base apart from a much larger clone, this may be a read error. The chain uses TRBV5-1 and TRBJ2-1, with TRBD2 identical over 7 bases. The CDR3 consists of 15 residues. CDR1 is SGHRS, CDR2 YFSETQ, per germline. The trim removed 7 bases at V and 2 bases at J, leaving 9 bases unmatched. The CDR3 spells CASQTSRSPYNEQFF. The CDR3 region has the DNA TGCGCCAGCCAGACTAGCAGGAGCCCCTACAATGAGCAGTTCTTC.

This clonotype was detected ten times or more. The chain has TRBV27 and TRBJ2-7; 8 nucleotides align to TRBD1. This CDR3 has 13 amino acids. Unmatched junction bases numbered 7, after V lost 6 bases and J lost 6 bases. CDR1 is MNHEY and CDR2 is SMNVEV in the germline V gene (reference sequence). This chain's CDR3 is CASRTDRALEQYF. The DNA of the CDR3 is TGTGCCAGCAGAACGGACAGGGCCCTCGAGCAGTACTTC.

This clonotype was counted ten times or more. This chain joins TRBV20-1 and TRBJ2-3, with D possibly being TRBD2 (5 bases). Germline V gives CDR1 DFQATT, CDR2 SNEGSKA (reference sequence). V was shortened by 4 bases and J by 0 bases, with 14 bases between the two germline ends. This CDR3 contains 15 residues. CDR3 coding DNA: TGCAGTGCTAACGTGGGAGACCCTAGCACAGATACGCAGTATTTT. This gives the protein CSANVGDPSTDTQYF.

This clonotype has at least ten counts. The chain recombines TRBV14 with TRBJ2-7; TRBD2 aligns across 9 bases. The V gene end was trimmed by 3 bases and the J gene end by 4 bases; junction bases not matched to a gene: 4. CDR3 length: 14 residues. Germline values: CDR1 SGHDN, CDR2 FVKESK. CDR3 region: CASSQVSGSYEQYF. The CDR3 DNA reads as TGTGCCAGCAGCCAGGTTAGCGGGAGTTACGAGCAGTACTTC.